The next 4 T cell receptor beta chains were all read from a single sample in a study of PD-1 blockade in mismatch repair-deficient tumors. The method was immunoSEQ multiplex PCR; TCRdb's version includes in-frame clones alone and lacks a portion of them. The sample comprises 100,000 to 150,000 clones, around 86% of which are singletons, and roughly 12% rests with the top ten. The specimen was peripheral blood, collected 44 weeks after starting pembrolizumab. Source of these receptors: an adult with mismatch repair-deficient cancer.

V usage is TRBV27 and J usage is TRBJ2-7; no reliable D call. CDR3 length: 13 amino acids. Germline V gene sequence: CDR1 MNHEY, CDR2 SMNVEV (reference sequence). The ends were cut back, 4 bases at V and 2 bases at J, with 9 bases in the middle. CDR3 amino acids: CASSWDWTYEQYF. DNA for the CDR3: TGTGCCAGCAGTTGGGATTGGACCTACGAGCAGTACTTC.

The rearrangement joins TRBV7-2 to TRBJ2-5; 9 nucleotides align to TRBD1. This CDR3 has 15 residues. Germline CDR1 reads SGHTA; CDR2 reads FQGNSA. V lost 3 bases to trimming and J lost 4 bases; unmatched junction nucleotides: 6. CDR3 nucleotides: TGTGCCAGCAGCTTGGTGACAGGGGGAAGAGAGACCCAGTACTTC. Its protein is CASSLVTGGRETQYF.

The chain joins TRBV27 to TRBJ1-2; D gene unclear. The CDR3 is made up of 13 amino acids. CDR1 is MNHEY, CDR2 SMNVEV, per germline (reference sequence). V was clipped by 4 bases and J by 6 bases, with 12 bases between them. The CDR3 protein is CASSSVTGHGYTF. Written as DNA, the CDR3 is TGTGCCAGCAGTTCGGTGACCGGTCATGGCTACACCTTC.

This clone showed up just a few times. The genes are TRBV6-6 and TRBJ1-2; D is perhaps TRBD1 (6 bases). Trimming stripped 7 bases from V and 1 base from J, with 13 bases between. Per germline, CDR1 MNHNY and CDR2 SVGAGI (reference sequence). This CDR3 is 14 amino acids long. The CDR3 region has the DNA TGTGCCAGCACCCCTGGGGGCGGTAACTATGGCTACACCTTC. Translating it yields CASTPGGGNYGYTF.